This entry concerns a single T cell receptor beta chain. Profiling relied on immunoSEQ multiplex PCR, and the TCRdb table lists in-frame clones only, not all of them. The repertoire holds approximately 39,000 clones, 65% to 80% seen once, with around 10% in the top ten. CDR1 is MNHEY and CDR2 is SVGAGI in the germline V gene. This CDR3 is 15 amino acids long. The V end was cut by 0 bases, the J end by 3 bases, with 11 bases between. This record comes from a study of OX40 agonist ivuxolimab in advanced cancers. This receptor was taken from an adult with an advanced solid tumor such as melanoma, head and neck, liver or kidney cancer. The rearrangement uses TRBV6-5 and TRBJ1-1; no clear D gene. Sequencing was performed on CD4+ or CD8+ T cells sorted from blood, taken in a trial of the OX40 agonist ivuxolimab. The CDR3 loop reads CASSYSAEQYTEAFF. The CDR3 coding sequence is TGTGCCAGCAGTTACTCGGCTGAACAGTACACTGAAGCTTTCTTT.